This TCR beta chain was obtained from a study of T cells in Graves' hyperthyroidism and ophthalmopathy. This clonotype has a count of ten or more. The CDR3 is made up of 13 amino acids. V dropped 0 bases and J dropped 4 bases, with 6 bases sitting between them. Germline V CDR1 and CDR2: LGHDT, YNNKEL (reference sequence). From RNA transcripts, TCR beta CDR3 regions were amplified. The primer set for the first-round RT-PCR of the TCR CDR3 was HTBI. One entry per CDR3 protein results from TCRdb running MiXCR on the multiplex PCR reads. This table has 250,000 to 300,000 distinct CDR3 sequences, roughly an eighth appearing once.

The chain links TRBV3-1 to TRBJ1-1, with unresolved D. The receptor comes from a middle-aged woman with Graves' hyperthyroidism. The sample taken for sequencing was blood. Here the CDR3 DNA reads TGTGCCAGCAGCCAAGAAGGCGGCACTGAAGCTTTCTTT. It encodes CASSQEGGTEAFF.